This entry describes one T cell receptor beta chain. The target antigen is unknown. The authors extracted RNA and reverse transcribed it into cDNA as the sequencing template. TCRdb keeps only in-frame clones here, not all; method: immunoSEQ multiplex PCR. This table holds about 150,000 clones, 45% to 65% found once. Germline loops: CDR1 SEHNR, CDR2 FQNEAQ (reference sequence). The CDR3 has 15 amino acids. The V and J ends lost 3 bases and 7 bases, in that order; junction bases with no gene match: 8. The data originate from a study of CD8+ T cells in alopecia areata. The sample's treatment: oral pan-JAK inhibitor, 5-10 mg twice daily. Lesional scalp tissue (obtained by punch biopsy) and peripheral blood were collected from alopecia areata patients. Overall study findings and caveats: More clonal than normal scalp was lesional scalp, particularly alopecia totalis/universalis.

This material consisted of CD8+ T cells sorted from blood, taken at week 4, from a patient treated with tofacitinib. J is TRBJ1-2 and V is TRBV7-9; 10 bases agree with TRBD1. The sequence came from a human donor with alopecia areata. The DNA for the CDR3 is TGTGCCAGCAGCTTTACGACAGGGGGCGAATCTGGCTACACCTTC. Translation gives CASSFTTGGESGYTF. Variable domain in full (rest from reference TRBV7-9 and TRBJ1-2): DTGVSQNPRHKITKRGQNVTFRCDPISEHNRLYWYRQTLGQGPEFLTYFQNEAQLEKSRLLSDRFSAERPKGSFSTLEIQRTEQGDSAMYLCASSFTTGGESGYTFGSGTRLTVV.